What follows is one TCR beta chain and its context. The data are from a study of blood T cell repertoires in COVID-19. Only in-frame clones appear in the TCRdb table, and some are missing; sequencing was by immunoSEQ multiplex PCR. The sample holds around 100,000 clones, roughly 90% seen once. V was clipped by 3 bases and J by 2 bases; unmatched bases: 4. The CDR3 spans 14 residues. The germline V gene encodes CDR1 LGHNA and CDR2 YNFKEQ. The chain couples TRBV4-2 to TRBJ2-7; 7 bases map to TRBD1. Specimen: peripheral blood. This receptor was obtained from a man in his fifties or sixties with COVID-19, enrolled during active disease. Written as DNA, the CDR3 is TGTGCCAGCAGCCAGGAACAGGGGACCTACGAGCAGTACTTC. It is translated as CASSQEQGTYEQYF.